Listed below are T cell receptor beta chains from one sample, sequenced in a study of blood T cell repertoires in COVID-19. Assay: immunoSEQ multiplex PCR; the TCRdb copy retains only in-frame clones and omits some. Of around 50,000 clones listed, more than 75% are singletons. The sequenced material came from peripheral blood. These receptors were collected from a woman over 75 with acute or convalescent COVID-19. Both conserved end residues are trimmed from each CDR3. Fields, in order: D gene, CDR3 length, J gene, V gene, CDR3 protein. D genes are given only for firm matches.

NA | 13 | TRBJ1-5 | TRBV27 | ASRKQGAPYQPQH
TRBD2 | 12 | TRBJ2-7 | TRBV7-2 | ASRHDLAGVRQY
NA | 12 | TRBJ2-7 | TRBV3-1/TRBV3-2 | ASSQDQGLGEQY
TRBD1 | 10 | TRBJ1-1 | TRBV14 | ASSPTGWEAF
NA | 13 | TRBJ1-6 | TRBV9 | ASSPSDGLNSPLH
TRBD1 | 14 | TRBJ1-6 | TRBV7-2 | ASSLAQGVRNSPLH
TRBD1 | 13 | TRBJ1-2 | TRBV27 | ASSPRQGSYYGYT
NA | 12 | TRBJ2-7 | TRBV5-5 | ASSLETRSREQY
NA | 13 | TRBJ1-2 | TRBV7-9 | ASSRGQSVNYGYT
NA | 11 | TRBJ2-1 | TRBV12-3/TRBV12-4 | ASSLSSYNEQF
TRBD1 | 11 | TRBJ1-6 | TRBV28 | ASSYRGGSPLH
NA | 11 | TRBJ1-4 | TRBV12-3/TRBV12-4 | ASRHSFLEKLF
NA | 13 | TRBJ2-3 | TRBV7-2 | ASSLDGRATDTQY
TRBD1 | 12 | TRBJ1-5 | TRBV19 | ASAFRDSDQPQH
NA | 14 | TRBJ2-7 | TRBV19 | ASSRFSGTSGYEQY
NA | 13 | TRBJ1-6 | TRBV10-1 | ASSLQGPGNSPLH
TRBD2 | 12 | TRBJ2-7 | TRBV5-1 | ASSLRDYRYEQY
NA | 9 | TRBJ1-4 | TRBV24-1 | ATCGGGRTF
NA | 10 | TRBJ2-7 | TRBV4-1 | ASSEGVNEQY
NA | 12 | TRBJ1-4 | TRBV28 | ASSSQATNEKLF
NA | 11 | TRBJ1-1 | TRBV5-1 | ASGLLTGTEAF
NA | 13 | TRBJ2-1 | TRBV6-1 | ASSDPLGSYNEQF
TRBD1 | 14 | TRBJ1-2 | TRBV3-1/TRBV3-2 | ASSQRYGTGRDGYT
TRBD2 | 11 | TRBJ2-7 | TRBV28 | ASSFGLAGEQY
NA | 13 | TRBJ2-3 | TRBV27 | ASSLNTAGTDTQY
TRBD1 | 13 | TRBJ2-7 | TRBV7-2 | ASSFADRVIYEQY
TRBD2 | 12 | TRBJ2-2 | TRBV6-5 | ASSPGTRAGELF
NA | 12 | TRBJ1-2 | TRBV5-1 | ASSPWGSEYGYT
TRBD2 | 12 | TRBJ2-1 | TRBV5-1 | ASSQTGLEYEQF
TRBD1 | 15 | TRBJ1-5 | TRBV25-1 | ASSEGDRGSGNQPQH
NA | 12 | TRBJ2-3 | TRBV11-2 | ASSLNRGTDTQY
TRBD1 | 12 | TRBJ2-7 | TRBV27 | ASSSGTGGGEQY
NA | 13 | TRBJ2-2 | TRBV5-8 | ASSEDWGNTGELF
TRBD2 | 12 | TRBJ2-5 | TRBV25-1 | ASSHLAGSETQY
NA | 10 | TRBJ2-1 | TRBV24-1 | ATEGGARRQF
TRBD2 | 17 | TRBJ2-3 | TRBV7-2 | ASSLVGAGGPGGTDTQY
NA | 10 | TRBJ2-5 | TRBV29-1 | SVDQGGETQY
NA | 12 | TRBJ1-2 | TRBV5-1 | ASRHDAGGYGYT
TRBD1 | 14 | TRBJ1-4 | TRBV28 | ASSLTGQGISEKLF
TRBD2 | 12 | TRBJ2-7 | TRBV19 | ASSIGSGAYEQY
TRBD2 | 14 | TRBJ2-1 | TRBV5-4 | ASSEPGTSGFQGQF
NA | 11 | TRBJ1-2 | TRBV30 | AWSATLGVGYT
TRBD1 | 11 | TRBJ2-7 | TRBV11-3 | ASSPDRGGEQY
TRBD1 | 14 | TRBJ2-3 | TRBV19 | ASSMATGIITNTQY
NA | 11 | TRBJ1-3 | TRBV12-3/TRBV12-4 | ASSLYSGNTIY
NA | 9 | TRBJ1-1 | TRBV5-1 | ASRDSTEAF
TRBD2 | 13 | TRBJ2-7 | TRBV6-1 | ASSESGGARREQY
NA | 11 | TRBJ1-4 | TRBV28 | ASMRGTNEKLF
NA | 13 | TRBJ2-1 | TRBV11-2 | ASSLDMDTYNEQF
TRBD2 | 14 | TRBJ2-1 | TRBV16 | ASSPTTSGDYNEQF
NA | 11 | TRBJ1-1 | TRBV10-1 | ASSKGAATEAF
NA | 10 | TRBJ2-7 | TRBV3-1/TRBV3-2 | ASSQDTGEQY
TRBD2 | 15 | TRBJ2-6 | TRBV19 | ASSIGLAGTGANVLT
NA | 13 | TRBJ2-2 | TRBV7-7 | ASSLAKGGAGELF
TRBD1 | 15 | TRBJ1-2 | TRBV27 | ASSEMTGGKGNYGYT
TRBD1 | 12 | TRBJ1-2 | TRBV9 | ASSLGQGLYGYT
TRBD2 | 14 | TRBJ2-1 | TRBV11-2 | ASSLGVVGGLDEQF